The 4 T cell receptor beta chains below all came from one sample that was sequenced in a study of cytomegalovirus exposure and HLA in healthy donors. The primer mix had 60 Vbeta and 13 Jbeta primers. Profiled with immunoSEQ multiplex PCR; TCRdb holds only in-frame clones, not every one. The table records 120,000 or so clones, around 80% of them present only once. Sequenced input: PBMCs. The source of these receptors is a man aged 45-65 years in good health and CMV-seronegative.

The rearrangement joins TRBV30 to TRBJ2-2; D is possibly TRBD2 (6 bases). The CDR3 spans 15 residues. V lost 2 bases, J lost 6 bases, and 16 bases lay in between. CDR1 GTSNPN and CDR2 SVGIG come from the germline V gene (reference sequence). This chain's CDR3 is CAWSRGDPSAGELFF. The CDR3 nucleotides read TGTGCCTGGAGTCGGGGTGACCCTAGCGCCGGGGAGCTGTTTTTT.

The chain is built from TRBV11-2 and TRBJ2-5; 9 nucleotides align to TRBD1. Germline-derived CDR1 and CDR2 are SGHAT and FQNNGV. The CDR3 sequence is 16 residues long. Trimming removed 5 bases from V and 7 bases from J; junction bases left unmatched: 14. This CDR3 reads CASSTGQGTAKGTQYF. CDR3 DNA: TGTGCCAGCAGCACCGGACAGGGGACGGCAAAAGGGACCCAGTACTTC.

In this sample, this clone turned up once. The V gene is TRBV30, the J gene TRBJ2-5; D possibly corresponds to TRBD1 (5 bases). The DNA end is more similar to TRBJ2-7, so the J call may be wrong. CDR3 length: 12 residues. Germline loops: CDR1 GTSNPN, CDR2 SVGIG (reference sequence). The CDR3 DNA follows: TGTGCCTGGAGTGTAGGGGCTCACGAGCAGTACTTC. It translates to CAWSVGAHEQYF.

The rearrangement links TRBV9 to TRBJ1-3; perhaps TRBD1 as D (6 bases). Per the germline V gene, CDR1 is SGDLS and CDR2 is YYNGEE. The V and J ends lost 5 bases and 4 bases respectively, with 10 bases between them. The CDR3 runs 13 residues. The CDR3 bases are TGTGCCAGCAGTAACAGGGAAGGAAACACCATATATTTT. Translating it yields CASSNREGNTIYF.